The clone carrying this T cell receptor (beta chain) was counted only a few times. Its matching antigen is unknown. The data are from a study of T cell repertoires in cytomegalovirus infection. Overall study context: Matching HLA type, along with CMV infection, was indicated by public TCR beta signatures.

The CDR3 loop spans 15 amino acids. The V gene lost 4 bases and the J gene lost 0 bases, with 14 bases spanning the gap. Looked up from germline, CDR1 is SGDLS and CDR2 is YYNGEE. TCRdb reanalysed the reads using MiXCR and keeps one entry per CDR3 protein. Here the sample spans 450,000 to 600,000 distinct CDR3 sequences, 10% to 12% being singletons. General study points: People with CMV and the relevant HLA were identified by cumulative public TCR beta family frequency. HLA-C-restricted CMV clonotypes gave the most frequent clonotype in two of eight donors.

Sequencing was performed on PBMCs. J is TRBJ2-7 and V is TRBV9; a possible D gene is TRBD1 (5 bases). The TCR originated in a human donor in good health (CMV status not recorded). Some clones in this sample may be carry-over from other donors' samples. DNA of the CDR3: TGTGCCAGCAGCCCCCGGGCAGGGCGCTCCTACGAGCAGTACTTC. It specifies CASSPRAGRSYEQYF.